These T cell receptor beta chains were read from a single sample in a study of cytomegalovirus exposure and HLA in healthy donors. Measured with immunoSEQ multiplex PCR; TCRdb has only the in-frame clones, and not every one. The repertoire holds around 72,000 clones, 60% to 75% seen once, with less than 25% in the top ten. Sequencing used PBMCs. The receptors were gathered from a man aged 40-49 years in good health and CMV-seropositive. CDR3s include the opening cysteine and the closing phenylalanine or tryptophan. The D gene is left open where the match is weak. Clone size appears in some rows only: once, few, many, or a class for an expanded clone.

V: TRBV19
D: -
J: TRBJ1-1
size: -
DNA: TGTGCCAGTAGTATCAACAGTAACACTGAAGCTTTCTTT
CDR3: CASSINSNTEAFF

V: TRBV19
D: -
J: TRBJ1-5
size: -
DNA: TGTGCCAGTAGTAAGGGAACTAATGCGGGAAATCAGCCCCAGCATTTT
CDR3: CASSKGTNAGNQPQHF

V: TRBV7-8
D: TRBD1
J: TRBJ2-2
size: once
DNA: TGTGCCACCCGTCGACAGGGGGCGGTCGGGGAGCTGTTTTTT
CDR3: CATRRQGAVGELFF

V: TRBV14
D: -
J: TRBJ1-6
size: few
DNA: TGTGCCAGCAGCCTAAATTTTAATTCACCCCTCCACTTT
CDR3: CASSLNFNSPLHF

V: TRBV6-6
D: -
J: TRBJ1-2
size: -
DNA: TGTGCCAGCACCCACCGGGGTTACGATGGCTACACCTTC
CDR3: CASTHRGYDGYTF

V: TRBV5-6
D: -
J: TRBJ1-3
size: -
DNA: TGTGCCAGCAGCCAAGACAGAGGTTTATCTGGAAACACCATATATTTT
CDR3: CASSQDRGLSGNTIYF

V: TRBV4-2
D: -
J: TRBJ2-7
size: -
DNA: TGTGCCAGCAGCCAAGAAAAGATGGGCACAGGGTCCTACGAGCAGTACTTC
CDR3: CASSQEKMGTGSYEQYF

V: TRBV28
D: TRBD1
J: TRBJ1-1
size: -
DNA: TGTGCCAGCACCCTGGACAGGGGGACCGGTCGAGCTTTCTTT
CDR3: CASTLDRGTGRAFF

V: TRBV6-1
D: -
J: TRBJ1-5
size: -
DNA: TGTGCCAGCAGTGAAGCTCGTAACGGGGATAGCAATCAGCCCCAGCATTTT
CDR3: CASSEARNGDSNQPQHF

V: TRBV5-1
D: -
J: TRBJ1-4
size: -
DNA: TGCGCCAGCAGCTTGAATACAGGAGAGAATGAAAAACTGTTTTTT
CDR3: CASSLNTGENEKLFF

V: TRBV7-2
D: TRBD1
J: TRBJ2-7
size: -
DNA: TGTGCCAGCAGCCCCCACCGGACAGGGGGCTACGAGCAGTACTTC
CDR3: CASSPHRTGGYEQYF

V: TRBV7-7
D: TRBD1
J: TRBJ2-2
size: -
DNA: TGTGCTAGCAGACGAGGACAGGGGGCCGCCGGGGAGCTGTTTTTT
CDR3: CASRRGQGAAGELFF

V: TRBV7-2
D: TRBD1
J: TRBJ2-2
size: -
DNA: TGTGCCAGCAGTCGACAGGGGGGAACCGGGGAGCTGTTTTTT
CDR3: CASSRQGGTGELFF

V: TRBV30
D: -
J: TRBJ1-1
size: once
DNA: TGTGCCTGGAGTCCGCAGATGAACACTGAAGCTTTCTTT
CDR3: CAWSPQMNTEAFF

V: TRBV28
D: TRBD1
J: TRBJ1-2
size: few
DNA: TGTGCCAGCAGATCTACAGGGGTTGGCTACACCTTC
CDR3: CASRSTGVGYTF

V: TRBV29-1
D: -
J: TRBJ2-6
size: once
DNA: TGCAGCGTGGGGGCCTTCTCTGGGGCCAACGTCCTGACTTTC
CDR3: CSVGAFSGANVLTF

V: TRBV7-9
D: -
J: TRBJ2-3
size: -
DNA: TGTGCCAGCAGCTCCGTCCCGGATACGCAGTATTTT
CDR3: CASSSVPDTQYF

V: TRBV21-1
D: -
J: TRBJ1-5
size: once
DNA: TGTGCCAGCAGCAAAGAGACCTCGGGGAATCAGCCCCAGCATTTT
CDR3: CASSKETSGNQPQHF

V: TRBV11-3
D: -
J: TRBJ2-3
size: few
DNA: TGTGCCAGCAGCTTAGGGACAGCTAGCACAGATACGCAGTATTTT
CDR3: CASSLGTASTDTQYF

V: TRBV10-1
D: -
J: TRBJ2-7
size: -
DNA: TGCGCCAGCACGGGGTGCTCTTACGAGCAGTACTTC
CDR3: CASTGCSYEQYF

V: TRBV4-2
D: -
J: TRBJ2-5
size: -
DNA: TGTGCTAGCAGCCACGAAGTTGGGCCTCAAGAGACCCAGTACTTC
CDR3: CASSHEVGPQETQYF

V: TRBV6-6
D: -
J: TRBJ2-7
size: few
DNA: TGTGCCAGCAGCGGGACATTCGACGAGCAGTACTTC
CDR3: CASSGTFDEQYF

V: TRBV19
D: -
J: TRBJ2-1
size: -
DNA: TGTGCCAGTAGTGTAGGCGGGGATCCACCATACAATGAGCAGTTCTTC
CDR3: CASSVGGDPPYNEQFF

V: TRBV28
D: -
J: TRBJ2-3
size: -
DNA: TGTGCCAGCAGTTTCACAGGAAGGAGAGATACGCAGTATTTT
CDR3: CASSFTGRRDTQYF

V: TRBV5-6
D: -
J: TRBJ2-5
size: -
DNA: TGTGCCAGCAGCTTGGTTGGTAGTCAAGAGACCCAGTACTTC
CDR3: CASSLVGSQETQYF

V: TRBV2
D: -
J: TRBJ1-5
size: -
DNA: TGTGCCAGCAGTGTCAGGGAAAATCAGCCCCAGCATTTT
CDR3: CASSVRENQPQHF

V: TRBV5-4
D: -
J: TRBJ1-1
size: few
DNA: TGTGCCAGCAGCTCCGGGGAGGGCACTGAAGCTTTCTTT
CDR3: CASSSGEGTEAFF

V: TRBV19
D: -
J: TRBJ1-2
size: once
DNA: TGTGCCAGCTACAGGGAGGGAGAGGGCTACACCTTC
CDR3: CASYREGEGYTF

V: TRBV27
D: -
J: TRBJ2-3
size: few
DNA: TGTGCCAGCAGTTCTAAGGGGCGATACACAGATACGCAGTATTTT
CDR3: CASSSKGRYTDTQYF

V: TRBV28
D: -
J: TRBJ2-5
size: -
DNA: TGTGCCAGCAGTCAGGGCAAGGAGACCCAGTACTTC
CDR3: CASSQGKETQYF

V: TRBV4-2
D: TRBD2
J: TRBJ2-1
size: -
DNA: TGTGCCAGCAGCCAGGGTAGCGGGGGGGGACACAATGAGCAGTTCTTC
CDR3: CASSQGSGGGHNEQFF

V: TRBV5-6
D: -
J: TRBJ2-3
size: -
DNA: TGTGCCAGCAGCTCCCAGTGGAAGCGGGCGGGAGATACGCAGTATTTT
CDR3: CASSSQWKRAGDTQYF

V: TRBV10-1
D: -
J: TRBJ2-2
size: few
DNA: TGCGCCAGCAGTGGATCCTACAGTGGGCCCGGGGAGCTGTTTTTT
CDR3: CASSGSYSGPGELFF

V: TRBV2
D: -
J: TRBJ2-5
size: -
DNA: TGTGCCAGCCAGTACCAAGAGACCCAGTACTTC
CDR3: CASQYQETQYF

V: TRBV7-8
D: TRBD1
J: TRBJ1-2
size: -
DNA: TGTGCCAGCAGCTTAGAGGGGGCGGGATATGGCTACACCTTC
CDR3: CASSLEGAGYGYTF

V: TRBV2
D: TRBD1
J: TRBJ1-5
size: -
DNA: TGTGCCAGCAGTGAAGTTCGGGGTTACAGGGGTAACAGCAATCAGCCCCAGCATTTT
CDR3: CASSEVRGYRGNSNQPQHF

V: TRBV5-8
D: -
J: TRBJ2-3
size: few
DNA: TGTGCCAGCAGCACTTTGACAGGCACAGATACGCAGTATTTT
CDR3: CASSTLTGTDTQYF

V: TRBV6-1
D: -
J: TRBJ2-1
size: -
DNA: TGTGCCATCCGCGGGGGCGGTGAGCAGTTCTTC
CDR3: CAIRGGGEQFF

V: TRBV19
D: TRBD1
J: TRBJ1-1
size: -
DNA: TGTGCCAGTAGGGGACAGGGAGGGACTGAAGCTTTCTTT
CDR3: CASRGQGGTEAFF

V: TRBV7-6
D: -
J: TRBJ2-1
size: -
DNA: TGTGCCAGCAGCCATTCATACAATGAGCAGTTCTTC
CDR3: CASSHSYNEQFF

V: TRBV30
D: -
J: TRBJ2-7
size: -
DNA: TGTGCCTGGAGTGAAGAGGAGGGCTCCTACGAGCAGTACTTC
CDR3: CAWSEEEGSYEQYF

V: TRBV7-2
D: TRBD2
J: TRBJ2-3
size: -
DNA: TGTGCCAGCAGCCGGGCGGCGGGGGGGCCGTGGACAGATACGCAGTATTTT
CDR3: CASSRAAGGPWTDTQYF

V: TRBV7-2
D: -
J: TRBJ1-5
size: -
DNA: TGTGCCAGCAGCTTAGGGCAGTATAGCAATCAGCCCCAGCATTTT
CDR3: CASSLGQYSNQPQHF

V: TRBV21-1
D: -
J: TRBJ1-6
size: -
DNA: TGTGCCAGCCGGGACAACTCCAGGATGAATTCACCCCTCCACTTT
CDR3: CASRDNSRMNSPLHF

V: TRBV2
D: TRBD1
J: TRBJ1-6
size: -
DNA: TGTGCCAGCAGTGAGGCAGGGGGTACGACTACCCTCCACTTT
CDR3: CASSEAGGTTTLHF

V: TRBV30
D: TRBD1
J: TRBJ1-2
size: few
DNA: TGTGCCACTAGAGGACAGGGTAACTATGGCTACACCTTC
CDR3: CATRGQGNYGYTF

V: TRBV6-5
D: -
J: TRBJ2-4
size: -
DNA: TGTGCCAGCAGTTACCCGAGTGAAGGGGGCAAAAACATTCAGTACTTC
CDR3: CASSYPSEGGKNIQYF